This record covers a single T cell receptor beta chain. The antigen is unknown. Each CDR3 protein is one row after TCRdb ran MiXCR on the RT-PCR reads. Here the sample spans fewer than 700,000 distinct CDR3 sequences, approximately 12% being singletons. The ends were cut back, 0 bases at V and 2 bases at J, with 11 bases in the middle. In germline, CDR1 is LGHNA, CDR2 YSLEER. The CDR3 totals 15 residues. These data are taken from a study of response to subunit inactivated influenza vaccine. Study-level findings and limits: T cells newly recruited by each seasonal influenza vaccination are few, the authors suggested.

This rearrangement joins TRBV4-3 to TRBJ2-7; D unresolved. The specimen comprised PBMCs from blood, sampled 40 to 50 days after vaccination. The clonotype originates from a man over 45 who received an inactivated influenza vaccine. CDR3 sequence: CASSQEIGSAYEQYF. DNA of the CDR3: TGCGCCAGCAGCCAAGAAATCGGGTCAGCCTACGAGCAGTACTTC.